What follows are 14 T cell receptor beta chains derived from one specimen sequenced in a study of blood T cell repertoires in COVID-19. TCRdb keeps only in-frame clones here, not all; method: immunoSEQ multiplex PCR. The sample lists roughly 190,000 clones; 76% were seen once. Sequenced input: PBMCs or T cells enriched from blood (not recorded which). The source of these receptors is a woman aged 45 to 65 with acute COVID-19.

V is TRBV18 and J is TRBJ2-3; possible D gene TRBD2, 7 bases. Germline CDR1 and CDR2: KGHSH and LQKENI. The CDR3 extends over 13 amino acids. Deletions cut 6 bases from V and 6 bases from J, with 13 bases between. The CDR3 here is CASSRGGADTQYF. CDR3 DNA: TGTGCCAGCTCCCGTGGGGGGGCCGATACGCAGTATTTT.

The chain combines TRBV27 with TRBJ1-1, with a tentative D call TRBD1 (5 bases). V was shortened by 2 bases and J by 6 bases, with 7 bases between the two germline ends. Germline-derived CDR1 and CDR2 are MNHEY and SMNVEV (reference sequence). The length of the CDR3 is 12 residues. In DNA form, the CDR3 reads TGTGCCAGCAGTTTAGGGGGGTCTGAAGCTTTCTTT. This translates into CASSLGGSEAFF.

The V and J genes are TRBV28 and TRBJ1-6; 9 bases line up with TRBD1. In germline, CDR1 is MDHEN, CDR2 SYDVKM. V trimming: 3 bases; J trimming: 1 base; junction bases outside the gene matches: 4. This CDR3 is 17 amino acids long. The CDR3 sequence is CASSLGTGRSYNSPLHF. The DNA of the CDR3 is TGTGCCAGCAGTTTGGGGACAGGGAGGTCCTATAATTCACCCCTCCACTTT.

The genes are TRBV1 and TRBJ2-2; the D call in the table, TRBD2, was not verified against the DNA. TRBV1 is marked as a pseudogene. This CDR3 has 16 amino acids. This CDR3 reads CTSSLQRGLRTGELFF. The CDR3 nucleotides are TGCACCAGCAGCCTTCAGCGGGGTTTGCGCACCGGGGAGCTGTTTTTT.

V usage is TRBV7-9 and J usage is TRBJ1-5; D call uncertain. This CDR3 has 17 amino acids. Germline V lookup: CDR1 SEHNR, CDR2 FQNEAQ (reference sequence). Trimming left V 1 base short and J 3 bases short, with 16 bases between. The CDR3 DNA is TGTGCCAGCAGCTTAGTCCCGCGCAGGCGGGTCAATCAGCCCCAGCATTTT. It specifies CASSLVPRRRVNQPQHF.

The genes are TRBV9 and TRBJ1-2, with D possibly being TRBD1 (5 bases). CDR3 length equals 14 residues. V lost 0 bases to trimming and J lost 4 bases, with 10 bases between them. From germline, CDR1 is SGDLS and CDR2 YYNGEE. The CDR3 DNA follows: TGTGCCAGCAGCGTAGAGGAGGGGACCTATGGCTACACCTTC. This gives the protein CASSVEEGTYGYTF.

The chain combines TRBV6-5 with TRBJ2-4; 8 bases fit TRBD1. Trimming at V came to 5 bases and at J to 7 bases, leaving 10 bases not matched to a gene. The CDR3 is 15 amino acids. Germline CDR1 and CDR2: MNHEY and SVGAGI. The CDR3 loop is CASSTARGLGNIQYF. The CDR3 DNA reads TGTGCCAGCAGTACAGCCAGGGGGCTGGGGAACATTCAGTACTTC.

This clone was found once. This chain joins TRBV5-8 and TRBJ2-1, with a tentative D call TRBD1 (6 bases). Trimming shortened V by 0 bases and J by 2 bases, and 12 bases separated the two germline ends. The germline gives CDR1 SGHTS, CDR2 YDEGEE. The CDR3 loop spans 16 amino acids. The CDR3 bases are TGTGCCAGCAGCTTGGGGCTCCAGGGGACCTACAATGAGCAGTTCTTC. Amino acids: CASSLGLQGTYNEQFF.

The rearrangement links TRBV9 to TRBJ1-2; 8 nucleotides match TRBD1. Germline values: CDR1 SGDLS, CDR2 YYNGEE. Unmatched junction bases numbered 8, after V lost 2 bases and J lost 5 bases. CDR3 size: 15 residues. The DNA for the CDR3 is TGTGCCAGCAGCGTGGGGGACAGGTTGTTATATGGCTACACCTTC. It encodes CASSVGDRLLYGYTF.

This clone came up a few times. The J gene is TRBJ1-2, the V gene TRBV5-1, with a tentative D call TRBD1 (5 bases). Trimming left V 2 bases short and J 8 bases short, with 16 bases between. This CDR3 is built from 14 residues. Germline CDR1 reads SGHRS; CDR2 reads YFSETQ. The CDR3 coding sequence is TGCGCCAGCAGCTTTGGATTCGGGGGTTCGGGCTACACCTTC. Its translation is CASSFGFGGSGYTF. Supplemented by reference TRBV5-1 and TRBJ1-2, the full variable domain reads KAGVTQTPRYLIKTRGQQVTLSCSPISGHRSVSWYQQTPGQGLQFLFEYFSETQRNKGNFPGRFSGRQFSNSRSEMNVSTLELGDSALYLCASSFGFGGSGYTFGSGTRLTVV.

The chain links TRBV7-3 to TRBJ2-1, with D perhaps TRBD2 (6 bases). Trimming cost V 4 bases and J 9 bases, with 19 bases left between them. This CDR3 is built from 15 residues. Per germline, CDR1 SGHTA and CDR2 FQGTGA. The DNA of the CDR3 is TGTGCCAGCAGCTCGGGAGCCGGTTTCGGGGGTGAGCAGTTCTTC. It is translated as CASSSGAGFGGEQFF.

With respect to this clone: Given the absence of the conserved phenylalanine or tryptophan at the CDR3 end, a read error is likely. Because the CDR3's place on the DNA is in doubt, the DNA is left out and the CDR3 is given as listed by TCRdb. This chain connects TRBV19 to TRBJ1-1. The CDR3 region is 14 residues in length, termini included. Germline assignment: CDR1 LNHDA and CDR2 SQIVND (reference sequence). CDR3 sequence: CASSRSGGAAHSQL.

The rearrangement uses TRBV9 and TRBJ2-3; 8 nucleotides align to TRBD1. CDR1 and CDR2 (germline): SGDLS, YYNGEE. The CDR3 loop spans 15 amino acids. V lost 1 base to trimming and J lost 6 bases; unmatched junction nucleotides: 7. CDR3 coding DNA: TGTGCCAGCAGCGTAATGGGACAGGCGGGGGATACGCAGTATTTT. This sequence encodes CASSVMGQAGDTQYF.

V gene TRBV7-6 combines with J gene TRBJ1-6; D not certain. The length of the CDR3 is 15 residues. CDR1 SGHVS and CDR2 FNYEAQ come from the germline V gene. Trimming cost V 1 base and J 6 bases, with 10 bases left between them. CDR3 sequence reads: CASSLGQRLNSPLHF. The CDR3 DNA sequence: TGTGCCAGCAGCTTAGGGCAGCGACTTAATTCACCCCTCCACTTT.